This T cell receptor (beta chain) emerged from a study of cytomegalovirus exposure and HLA in healthy donors. Study-wide points: Being productive about 90% or about 30% of the time was typical of most TCR beta V segments in an earlier analysis. As was reported, the HLA-A and HLA-B alleles of most subjects were accurately predicted from TCR beta sequences.

60 Vbeta and 13 Jbeta primers were used in PCR. The assay was immunoSEQ multiplex PCR, and TCRdb's table has in-frame clones only and misses some. The table has approximately 90,000 clones, roughly 76% seen once. V gave up 1 base and J gave up 4 bases, with 10 bases separating them. The V gene's germline CDR1 is SGHVS and CDR2 FNYEAQ. This CDR3 is 15 amino acids long. On this clone: The target antigen is unknown.

Sequencing used PBMCs. This chain joins TRBV7-6 and TRBJ2-2; maybe TRBD1 (6 bases). This clonotype originated in a male donor in good health and CMV-seronegative. The CDR3, as DNA: TGTGCCAGCAGCTTAGGACAAGGGGGCACCGGGGAGCTGTTTTTT. Translated, it gives CASSLGQGGTGELFF.